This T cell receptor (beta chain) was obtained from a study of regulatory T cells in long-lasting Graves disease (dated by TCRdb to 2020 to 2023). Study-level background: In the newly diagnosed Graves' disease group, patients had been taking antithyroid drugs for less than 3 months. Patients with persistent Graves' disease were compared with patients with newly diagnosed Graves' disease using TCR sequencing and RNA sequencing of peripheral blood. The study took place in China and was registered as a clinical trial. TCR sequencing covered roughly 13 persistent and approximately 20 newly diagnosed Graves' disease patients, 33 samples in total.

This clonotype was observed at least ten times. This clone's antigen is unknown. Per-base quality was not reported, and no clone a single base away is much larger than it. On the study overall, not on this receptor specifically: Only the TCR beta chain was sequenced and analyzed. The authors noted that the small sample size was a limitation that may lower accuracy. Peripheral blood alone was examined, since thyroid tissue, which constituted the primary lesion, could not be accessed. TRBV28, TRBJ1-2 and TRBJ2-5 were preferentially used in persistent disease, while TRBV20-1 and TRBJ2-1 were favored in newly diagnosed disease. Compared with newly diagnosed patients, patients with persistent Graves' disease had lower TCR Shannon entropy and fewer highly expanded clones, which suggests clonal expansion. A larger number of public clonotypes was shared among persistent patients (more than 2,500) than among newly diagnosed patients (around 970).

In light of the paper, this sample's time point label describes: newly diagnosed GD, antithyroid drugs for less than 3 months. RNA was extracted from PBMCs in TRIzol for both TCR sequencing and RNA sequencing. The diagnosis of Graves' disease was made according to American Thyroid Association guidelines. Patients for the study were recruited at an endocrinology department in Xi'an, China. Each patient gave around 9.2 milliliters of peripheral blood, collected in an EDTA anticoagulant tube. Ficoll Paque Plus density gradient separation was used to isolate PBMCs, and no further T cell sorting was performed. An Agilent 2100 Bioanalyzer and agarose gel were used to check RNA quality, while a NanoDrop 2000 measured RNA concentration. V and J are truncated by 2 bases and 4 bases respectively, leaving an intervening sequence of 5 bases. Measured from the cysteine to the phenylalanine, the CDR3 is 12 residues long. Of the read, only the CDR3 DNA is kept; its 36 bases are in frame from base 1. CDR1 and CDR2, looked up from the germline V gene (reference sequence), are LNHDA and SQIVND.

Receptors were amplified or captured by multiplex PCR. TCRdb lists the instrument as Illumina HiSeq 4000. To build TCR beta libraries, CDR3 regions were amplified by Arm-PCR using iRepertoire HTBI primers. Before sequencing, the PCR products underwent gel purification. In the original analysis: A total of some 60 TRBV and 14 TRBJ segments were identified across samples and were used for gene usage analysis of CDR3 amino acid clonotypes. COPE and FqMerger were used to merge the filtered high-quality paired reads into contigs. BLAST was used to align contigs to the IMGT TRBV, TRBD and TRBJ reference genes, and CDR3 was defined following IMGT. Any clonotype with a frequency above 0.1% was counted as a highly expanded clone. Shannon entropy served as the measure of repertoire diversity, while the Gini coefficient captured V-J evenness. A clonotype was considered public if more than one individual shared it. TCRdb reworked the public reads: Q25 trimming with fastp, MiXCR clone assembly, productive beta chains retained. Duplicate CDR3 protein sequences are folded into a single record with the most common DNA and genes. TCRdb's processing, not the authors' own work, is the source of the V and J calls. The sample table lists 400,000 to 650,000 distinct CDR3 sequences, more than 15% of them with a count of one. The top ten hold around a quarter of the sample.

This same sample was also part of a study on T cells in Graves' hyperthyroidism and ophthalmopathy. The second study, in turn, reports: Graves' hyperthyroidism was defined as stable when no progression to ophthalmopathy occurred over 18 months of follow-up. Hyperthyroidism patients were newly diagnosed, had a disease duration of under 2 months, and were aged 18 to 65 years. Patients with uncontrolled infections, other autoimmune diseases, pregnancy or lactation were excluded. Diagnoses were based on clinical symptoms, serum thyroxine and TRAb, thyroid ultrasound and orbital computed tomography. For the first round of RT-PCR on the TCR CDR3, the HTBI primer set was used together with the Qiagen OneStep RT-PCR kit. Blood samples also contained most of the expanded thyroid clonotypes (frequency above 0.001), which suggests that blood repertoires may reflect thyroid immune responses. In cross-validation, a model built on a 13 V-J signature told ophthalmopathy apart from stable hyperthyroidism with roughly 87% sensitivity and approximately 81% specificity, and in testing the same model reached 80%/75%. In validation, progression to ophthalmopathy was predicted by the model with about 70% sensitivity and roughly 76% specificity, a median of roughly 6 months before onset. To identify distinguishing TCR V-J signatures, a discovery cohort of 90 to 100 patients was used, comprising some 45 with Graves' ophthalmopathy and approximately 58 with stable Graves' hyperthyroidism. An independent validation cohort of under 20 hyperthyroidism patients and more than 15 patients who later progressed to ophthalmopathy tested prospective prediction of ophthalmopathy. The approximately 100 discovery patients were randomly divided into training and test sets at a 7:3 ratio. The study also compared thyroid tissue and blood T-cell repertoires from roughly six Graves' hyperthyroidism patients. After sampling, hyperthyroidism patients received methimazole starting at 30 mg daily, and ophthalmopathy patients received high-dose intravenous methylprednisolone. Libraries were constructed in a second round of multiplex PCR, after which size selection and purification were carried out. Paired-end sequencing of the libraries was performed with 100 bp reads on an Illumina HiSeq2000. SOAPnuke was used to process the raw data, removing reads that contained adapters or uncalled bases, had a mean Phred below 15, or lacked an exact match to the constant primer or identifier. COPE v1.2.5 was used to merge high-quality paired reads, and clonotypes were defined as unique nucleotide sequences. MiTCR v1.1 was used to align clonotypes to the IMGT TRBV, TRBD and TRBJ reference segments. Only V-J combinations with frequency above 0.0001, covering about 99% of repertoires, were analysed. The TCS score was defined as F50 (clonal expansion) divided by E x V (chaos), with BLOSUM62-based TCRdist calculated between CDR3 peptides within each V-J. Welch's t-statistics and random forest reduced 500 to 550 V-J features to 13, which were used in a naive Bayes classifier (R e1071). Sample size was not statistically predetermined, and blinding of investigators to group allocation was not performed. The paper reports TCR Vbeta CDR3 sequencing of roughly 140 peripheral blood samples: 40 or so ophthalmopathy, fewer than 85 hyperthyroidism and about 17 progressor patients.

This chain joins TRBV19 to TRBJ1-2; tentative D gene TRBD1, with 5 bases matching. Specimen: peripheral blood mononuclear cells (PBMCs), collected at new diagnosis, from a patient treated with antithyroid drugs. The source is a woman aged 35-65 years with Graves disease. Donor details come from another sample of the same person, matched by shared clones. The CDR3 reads CASSIQGYGYTF. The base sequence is TGTGCCAGTAGTATACAGGGCTATGGCTACACCTTC.